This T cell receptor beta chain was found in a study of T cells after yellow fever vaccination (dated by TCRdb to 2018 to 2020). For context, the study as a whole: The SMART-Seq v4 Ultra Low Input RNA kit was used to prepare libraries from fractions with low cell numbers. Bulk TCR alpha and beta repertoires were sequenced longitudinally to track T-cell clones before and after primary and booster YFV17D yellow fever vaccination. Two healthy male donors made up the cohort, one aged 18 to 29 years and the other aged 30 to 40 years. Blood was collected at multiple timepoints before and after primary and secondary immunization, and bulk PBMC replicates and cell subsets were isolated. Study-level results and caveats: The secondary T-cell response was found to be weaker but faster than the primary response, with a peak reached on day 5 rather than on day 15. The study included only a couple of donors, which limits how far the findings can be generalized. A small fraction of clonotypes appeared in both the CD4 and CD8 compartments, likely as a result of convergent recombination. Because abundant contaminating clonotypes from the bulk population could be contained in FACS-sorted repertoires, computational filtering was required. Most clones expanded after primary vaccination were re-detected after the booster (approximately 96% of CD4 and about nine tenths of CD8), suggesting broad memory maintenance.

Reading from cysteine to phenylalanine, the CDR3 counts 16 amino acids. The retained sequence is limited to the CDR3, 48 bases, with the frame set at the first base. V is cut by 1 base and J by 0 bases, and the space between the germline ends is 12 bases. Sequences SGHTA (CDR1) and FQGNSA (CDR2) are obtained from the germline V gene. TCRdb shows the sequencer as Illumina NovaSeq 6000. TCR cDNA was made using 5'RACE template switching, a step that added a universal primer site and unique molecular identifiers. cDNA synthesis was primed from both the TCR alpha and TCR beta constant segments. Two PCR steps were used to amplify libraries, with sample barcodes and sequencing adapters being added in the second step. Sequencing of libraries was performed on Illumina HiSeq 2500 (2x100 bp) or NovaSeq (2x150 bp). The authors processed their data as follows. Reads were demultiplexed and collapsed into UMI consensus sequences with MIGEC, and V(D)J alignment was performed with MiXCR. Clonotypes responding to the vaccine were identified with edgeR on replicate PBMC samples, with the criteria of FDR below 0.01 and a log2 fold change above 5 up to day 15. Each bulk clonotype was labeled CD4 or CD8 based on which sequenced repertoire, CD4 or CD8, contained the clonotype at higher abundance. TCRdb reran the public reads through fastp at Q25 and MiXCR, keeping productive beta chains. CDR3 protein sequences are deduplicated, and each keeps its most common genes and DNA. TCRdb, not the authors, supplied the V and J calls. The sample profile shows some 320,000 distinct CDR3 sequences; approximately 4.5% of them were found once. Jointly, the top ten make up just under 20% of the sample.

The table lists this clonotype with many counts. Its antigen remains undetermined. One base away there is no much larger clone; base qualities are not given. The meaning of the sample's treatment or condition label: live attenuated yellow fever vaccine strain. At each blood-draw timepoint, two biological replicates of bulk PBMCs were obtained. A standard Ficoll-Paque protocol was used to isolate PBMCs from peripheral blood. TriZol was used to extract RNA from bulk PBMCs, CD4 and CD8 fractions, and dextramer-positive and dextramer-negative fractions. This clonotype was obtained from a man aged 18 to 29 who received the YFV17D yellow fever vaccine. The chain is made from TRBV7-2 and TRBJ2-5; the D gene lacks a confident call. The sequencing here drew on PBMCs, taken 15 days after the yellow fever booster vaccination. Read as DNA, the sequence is TGTGCCAGCAGCTTAGTAGGTTGGCAGTACCAAGAGACCCAGTACTTC. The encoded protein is CASSLVGWQYQETQYF.